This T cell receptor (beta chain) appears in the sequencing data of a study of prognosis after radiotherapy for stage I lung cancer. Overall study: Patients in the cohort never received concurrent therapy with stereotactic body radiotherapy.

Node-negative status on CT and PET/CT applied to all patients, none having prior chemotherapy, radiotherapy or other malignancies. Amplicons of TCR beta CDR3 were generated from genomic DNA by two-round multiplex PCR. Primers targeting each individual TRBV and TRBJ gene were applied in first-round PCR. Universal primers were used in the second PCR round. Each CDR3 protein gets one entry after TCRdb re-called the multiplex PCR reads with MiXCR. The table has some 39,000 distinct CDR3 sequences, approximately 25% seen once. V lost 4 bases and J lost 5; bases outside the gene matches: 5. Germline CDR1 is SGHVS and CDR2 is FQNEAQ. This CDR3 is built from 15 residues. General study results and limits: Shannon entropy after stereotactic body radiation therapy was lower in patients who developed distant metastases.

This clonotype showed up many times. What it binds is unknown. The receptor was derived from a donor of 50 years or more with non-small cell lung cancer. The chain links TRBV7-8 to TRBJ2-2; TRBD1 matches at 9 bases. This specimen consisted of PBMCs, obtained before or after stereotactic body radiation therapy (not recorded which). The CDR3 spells CASSYRDRVTGELFF. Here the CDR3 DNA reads TGTGCCAGCAGCTACCGGGACAGGGTTACCGGGGAGCTGTTTTTT.